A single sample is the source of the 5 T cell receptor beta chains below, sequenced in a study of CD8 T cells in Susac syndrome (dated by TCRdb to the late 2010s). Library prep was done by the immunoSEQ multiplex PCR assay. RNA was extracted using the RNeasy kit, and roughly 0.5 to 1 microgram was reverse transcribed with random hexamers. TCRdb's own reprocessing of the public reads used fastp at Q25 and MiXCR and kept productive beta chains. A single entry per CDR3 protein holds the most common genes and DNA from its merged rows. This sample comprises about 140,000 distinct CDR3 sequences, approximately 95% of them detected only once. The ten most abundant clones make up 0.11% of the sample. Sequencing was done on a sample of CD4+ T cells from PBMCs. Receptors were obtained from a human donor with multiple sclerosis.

The CDR3 DNA follows: TGCAGCGTTGATAAGGGTGTCACAGATACGCAGTATTTT. Amino acids: CSVDKGVTDTQYF. The V and J genes are TRBV29-1 and TRBJ2-3, with D uncertain. The CDR3 spans 13 residues. Trimming took 3 bases from V and 2 from J, leaving 9 bases between them. From germline, CDR1 is SQVTM and CDR2 ANQGSEA.

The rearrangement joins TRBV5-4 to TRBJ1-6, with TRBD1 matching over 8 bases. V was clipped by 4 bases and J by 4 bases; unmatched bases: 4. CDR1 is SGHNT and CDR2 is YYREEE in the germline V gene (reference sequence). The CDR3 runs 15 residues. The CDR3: CASSTGQGYNSPLHF. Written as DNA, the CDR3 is TGTGCCAGCAGCACCGGACAGGGATATAATTCACCCCTCCACTTT.

The DNA for the CDR3 is TGTGCCAGCAGCGTATGGGGACAGGGGCTTTCCAATCAGCCCCAGCATTTT. Its protein product is CASSVWGQGLSNQPQHF. The chain joins TRBV7-9 to TRBJ1-5; 10 bases are shared with TRBD1. Germline assignment: CDR1 SEHNR and CDR2 FQNEAQ (reference sequence). With 5 bases clipped from V and 3 bases from J, the junction kept 10 bases outside the gene matches. The CDR3 runs 17 residues.

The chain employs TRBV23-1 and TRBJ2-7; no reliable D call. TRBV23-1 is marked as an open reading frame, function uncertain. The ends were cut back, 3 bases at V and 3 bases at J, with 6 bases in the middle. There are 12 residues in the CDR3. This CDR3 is CASSHPRYEQYF. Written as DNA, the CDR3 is TGCGCCAGCAGTCATCCCCGCTACGAGCAGTACTTC.

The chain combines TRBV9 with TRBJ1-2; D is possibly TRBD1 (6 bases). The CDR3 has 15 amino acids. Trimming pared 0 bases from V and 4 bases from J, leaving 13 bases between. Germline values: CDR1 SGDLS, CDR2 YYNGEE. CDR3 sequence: CASSVAVQGAYGYTF. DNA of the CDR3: TGTGCCAGCAGCGTAGCCGTACAGGGAGCCTATGGCTACACCTTC.